The 2 T cell receptor beta chains below were found in one sample sequenced in a study of response to subunit inactivated influenza vaccine. TCRdb itself ran the RT-PCR reads through MiXCR, one entry per CDR3 protein. The table shows roughly 670,000 distinct CDR3 sequences, with around 15% occurring only once. The sample was PBMCs from blood, taken 14 to 15 days before vaccination. Every receptor here comes from a man in his forties or fifties who received an inactivated influenza vaccine.

This clonotype showed up just a few times. The chain links TRBV11-2 to TRBJ2-7, with 9 bases that match TRBD1. The germline V gene has CDR1 SGHAT and CDR2 FQNNGV. The CDR3 loop spans 15 amino acids. V lost 1 base, J lost 3 bases, and 4 bases stayed unmatched. The CDR3 DNA is TGTGCCAGCAGCTTAGTGTCGACAGGGGGCTACGAGCAGTACTTC. This sequence encodes CASSLVSTGGYEQYF.

The CDR3 DNA follows: TGTGCCAGCAGGCAAAATCAGGGGTCCTATGGCTACACCTTC. Encoded protein: CASRQNQGSYGYTF. V gene TRBV2 combines with J gene TRBJ1-2; tentative D call: TRBD1 (6 bases). The germline gives CDR1 SNHLY, CDR2 FYNNEI. The CDR3 runs 14 residues. Trimming took 6 bases from V and 4 from J, leaving 15 bases between them.